These T cell receptor beta chains were read from a single sample in a study of shared clonotypes between healthy human individuals. TCRdb keeps only in-frame clones here, not all; method: immunoSEQ multiplex PCR. The sample holds around 580,000 clones, roughly 98% seen once. Sequencing was carried out using naive CD8+ T cells sorted from blood. These receptors came from a man aged 25-45 years in good health. CDR3s include the opening cysteine and the closing phenylalanine or tryptophan. D genes are given only for firm matches. Where a row states a size, it is once, few, many or the class of an expanded clone; other rows omit it.

V: TRBV6-5
size: .
D: TRBD1
J: TRBJ2-7
CDR3: CASRGQGLSYEQYF
DNA: TGTGCCAGCAGGGGACAGGGTCTCTCCTACGAGCAGTACTTC

V: TRBV7-9
size: .
D: TRBD1
J: TRBJ2-3
CDR3: CASSQMPGQNSEDTQYF
DNA: TGTGCCAGCAGCCAAATGCCGGGACAGAACTCGGAGGATACGCAGTATTTT

V: TRBV5-8
size: .
D: .
J: TRBJ1-3
CDR3: CASSLGISGNTIYF
DNA: TGTGCCAGCAGCTTGGGGATCTCTGGAAACACCATATATTTT

V: TRBV11-2
size: .
D: .
J: TRBJ2-1
CDR3: CASSLTTLGSYNEQFF
DNA: TGTGCCAGCAGCTTAACTACCCTGGGCTCCTACAATGAGCAGTTCTTC

V: TRBV10-3
size: .
D: TRBD1
J: TRBJ1-2
CDR3: CATRVPGQGIYGYTF
DNA: TGTGCCACCCGGGTGCCGGGACAGGGTATCTATGGCTACACCTTC

V: TRBV5-6
size: once
D: TRBD2
J: TRBJ2-1
CDR3: CASISGSYNEQFF
DNA: TGTGCCAGCATTAGCGGGAGCTACAATGAGCAGTTCTTC

V: TRBV28
size: .
D: .
J: TRBJ2-3
CDR3: CASSLGAESTDTQYF
DNA: TGTGCCAGCAGCCTTGGGGCCGAGAGCACAGATACGCAGTATTTT

V: TRBV5-1
size: .
D: .
J: TRBJ2-7
CDR3: CASSLGAGFPPEQYF
DNA: TGCGCCAGCAGCTTGGGGGCGGGTTTTCCGCCAGAGCAGTACTTC

V: TRBV5-1
size: .
D: TRBD2
J: TRBJ2-2
CDR3: CASSWLAGGTGELFF
DNA: TGCGCCAGCAGCTGGCTAGCGGGAGGAACCGGGGAGCTGTTTTTT

V: TRBV5-1
size: .
D: TRBD1
J: TRBJ2-7
CDR3: CASSFEGQGAYEQYF
DNA: TGCGCCAGCAGCTTCGAAGGACAGGGGGCCTACGAGCAGTACTTC

V: TRBV6-5
size: .
D: .
J: TRBJ1-3
CDR3: CASTPAGGSGNTIYF
DNA: TGTGCCAGCACCCCGGCGGGGGGCTCTGGAAACACCATATATTTT

V: TRBV29-1
size: .
D: TRBD2
J: TRBJ2-7
CDR3: CSVLKTSGASYEQYF
DNA: TGCAGCGTTCTCAAGACTAGCGGTGCTTCCTACGAGCAGTACTTC

V: TRBV7-2
size: once
D: TRBD1
J: TRBJ1-2
CDR3: CASRMADRAEVTF
DNA: TGTGCCAGCAGAATGGCGGACAGGGCTGAAGTCACCTTC

V: TRBV29-1
size: .
D: .
J: TRBJ1-2
CDR3: CSVRTLIQRSYGYTF
DNA: TGCAGCGTACGAACTCTAATACAGCGATCCTATGGCTACACCTTC

V: TRBV11-2
size: .
D: .
J: TRBJ2-7
CDR3: CASSLSLDEQYF
DNA: TGTGCCAGCAGCTTATCTCTGGACGAGCAGTACTTC

V: TRBV27
size: .
D: TRBD2
J: TRBJ2-7
CDR3: CASNSLSGSSYEQYF
DNA: TGTGCCAGCAACTCACTTAGCGGGAGCTCCTACGAGCAGTACTTC

V: TRBV7-9
size: .
D: .
J: TRBJ2-7
CDR3: CASSQGFLSSYEQYF
DNA: TGTGCCAGCAGCCAAGGGTTCCTCAGCTCCTACGAGCAGTACTTC

V: TRBV5-6
size: .
D: .
J: TRBJ2-7
CDR3: CASRPWGGIDPQEQYF
DNA: TGTGCCAGCAGACCCTGGGGCGGGATAGACCCCCAGGAGCAGTACTTC

V: TRBV7-2
size: .
D: .
J: TRBJ2-1
CDR3: CASSRSARGRLYNEQFF
DNA: TGTGCCAGCAGCAGGTCAGCCCGGGGGAGACTATACAATGAGCAGTTCTTC

V: TRBV28
size: .
D: TRBD1
J: TRBJ1-1
CDR3: CASSQGVNTEAFF
DNA: TGTGCCAGCAGCCAGGGGGTTAACACTGAAGCTTTCTTT